Listed below are T cell receptor beta chains from one sample, sequenced in a study of Graves' ophthalmopathy and Graves' hyperthyroidism. Via MiXCR, TCRdb re-called the multiplex PCR reads, giving one row per CDR3 protein. Of roughly 300,000 distinct CDR3 sequences listed, 17% are singletons. Input material: peripheral blood. The source of these receptors is an adult man with Graves' ophthalmopathy. Both conserved end residues are part of each CDR3. Each record gives: D gene, J gene, V gene, clone size, CDR3 DNA, CDR3 protein. D genes are given only for firm matches. For some rows the clone size is stated as once, few or many, or as a class when expanded; others skip it.

D gene: TRBD1; J gene: TRBJ1-2; V gene: TRBV5-4; clone size: few; CDR3 DNA: TGTGCCAGCAGCTTGACCTTATCGGCCTTTGGGGGTACAGGGGATGGCTACACCTTC; CDR3 protein: CASSLTLSAFGGTGDGYTF
D gene: TRBD2; J gene: TRBJ2-1; V gene: TRBV7-1; clone size: many; CDR3 DNA: TGTGCCAGCAGCTCCAAATGGACTAGCGGGGGGACCTACAATGAGCAGTTCTTC; CDR3 protein: CASSSKWTSGGTYNEQFF
D gene: TRBD1; J gene: TRBJ1-5; V gene: TRBV30; clone size: many; CDR3 DNA: TGTGCCTGGAGTAAGGGAGGGGGCAAGCCCCAGCATTTT; CDR3 protein: CAWSKGGGKPQHF
D gene: .; J gene: TRBJ2-7; V gene: TRBV28; clone size: many; CDR3 DNA: TGTGCCAGCAGTTTATTCACTCAAACCTACGAGCAGTACTTC; CDR3 protein: CASSLFTQTYEQYF
D gene: .; J gene: TRBJ2-7; V gene: TRBV6-1; clone size: many; CDR3 DNA: TGTGCCAGCAGTGATTTGGCGGGGGCCCCGTGGGAGCAGTACTTC; CDR3 protein: CASSDLAGAPWEQYF
D gene: .; J gene: TRBJ2-5; V gene: TRBV20-1; clone size: many; CDR3 DNA: TGCAGTGCTGGGGTTAGGTGGGACGGTACCCAGTACTTC; CDR3 protein: CSAGVRWDGTQYF
D gene: TRBD1; J gene: TRBJ1-1; V gene: TRBV28; clone size: many; CDR3 DNA: TGTGCCAGCAGTGTTCGTACAGGGGGGGGCACTGAAGCTTTCTTT; CDR3 protein: CASSVRTGGGTEAFF
D gene: .; J gene: TRBJ1-2; V gene: TRBV6-5; clone size: many; CDR3 DNA: TGTGCCAGCAGTTACTCCCAGGGGCCCCATGGCTACACCTTC; CDR3 protein: CASSYSQGPHGYTF
D gene: .; J gene: TRBJ2-2; V gene: TRBV11-2; clone size: many; CDR3 DNA: TGTGCCAGCAGCTACCGACGGAGTTTCAACAACGGGGAGCTGTTTTTT; CDR3 protein: CASSYRRSFNNGELFF
D gene: .; J gene: TRBJ2-7; V gene: TRBV29-1; clone size: many; CDR3 DNA: TGCAGCGTTGAATTCGAGGGAGGTATCTCCTACGAGCAGTACTTC; CDR3 protein: CSVEFEGGISYEQYF
D gene: TRBD2; J gene: TRBJ2-5; V gene: TRBV7-2; clone size: many; CDR3 DNA: TGTGCCAGCAGCTTAGCGGCACTAGCGGGAGGGCTGGGGGAGACCCAGTACTTC; CDR3 protein: CASSLAALAGGLGETQYF
D gene: .; J gene: TRBJ1-1; V gene: TRBV2; clone size: many; CDR3 DNA: TGTGCCGATAAAGCACAATTGAACACTGAAGCTTTCTTT; CDR3 protein: CADKAQLNTEAFF
D gene: .; J gene: TRBJ2-7; V gene: TRBV6-2/TRBV6-3; clone size: many; CDR3 DNA: TGTGCCAGCACCCCCCTCGGGCAGTCGATTAGGGGGAGGGTAGGTTACGAGCAGTACTTC; CDR3 protein: CASTPLGQSIRGRVGYEQYF
D gene: TRBD1; J gene: TRBJ1-5; V gene: TRBV30; clone size: many; CDR3 DNA: TGTGCCTGGAACCAGGGGGAAGGTCAGCCCCAGCATTTT; CDR3 protein: CAWNQGEGQPQHF
D gene: TRBD2; J gene: TRBJ2-7; V gene: TRBV7-3; clone size: .; CDR3 DNA: TGTGCCAGCAGCAAAGGACTAGGGGACTACGAGCAGTACTTC; CDR3 protein: CASSKGLGDYEQYF
D gene: TRBD1; J gene: TRBJ1-3; V gene: TRBV11-2; clone size: many; CDR3 DNA: TGTGCCAGCAGCAGAGACAGGGATTATTCTGGAAACACCATATATTTT; CDR3 protein: CASSRDRDYSGNTIYF
D gene: TRBD1; J gene: TRBJ1-1; V gene: TRBV5-6; clone size: many; CDR3 DNA: TGTGCCAGCAGCCTTTGGACAGGGTTGACTGAAGCTTTCTTT; CDR3 protein: CASSLWTGLTEAFF
D gene: .; J gene: TRBJ2-7; V gene: TRBV4-1; clone size: .; CDR3 DNA: TGCGCCAGCAGCCAAAAGGAGGGCAGGGAAACGAGCGAGCAGTACTTC; CDR3 protein: CASSQKEGRETSEQYF
D gene: TRBD1; J gene: TRBJ2-4; V gene: TRBV20-1; clone size: .; CDR3 DNA: TGCAGTGTCTCGACAGGGCACAAAAACATTCAGTACTTC; CDR3 protein: CSVSTGHKNIQYF
D gene: .; J gene: TRBJ1-1; V gene: TRBV7-8; clone size: many; CDR3 DNA: TGTGCCAGCAGCTTATCCAGGAACACTGAAGCTTTCTTT; CDR3 protein: CASSLSRNTEAFF
D gene: .; J gene: TRBJ2-7; V gene: TRBV27; clone size: many; CDR3 DNA: TGTGCCAGCAGACGGTACATTGGGAGCTCCTACGAGCAGTACTTC; CDR3 protein: CASRRYIGSSYEQYF
D gene: TRBD2; J gene: TRBJ2-7; V gene: TRBV6-2/TRBV6-3; clone size: many; CDR3 DNA: TGTGCCAGCGGAGGACTAGCGGGGGGGCCCCAGTACTTC; CDR3 protein: CASGGLAGGPQYF
D gene: TRBD1; J gene: TRBJ1-2; V gene: TRBV20-1; clone size: many; CDR3 DNA: TGCAGTGCTTCGGACAGGAATCATGGCTACACCTTC; CDR3 protein: CSASDRNHGYTF
D gene: .; J gene: TRBJ2-7; V gene: TRBV12-3/TRBV12-4; clone size: many; CDR3 DNA: TGTGCCAGCAGAGAGACAGGGAGGTACGAGCAGTACTTC; CDR3 protein: CASRETGRYEQYF
D gene: TRBD2; J gene: TRBJ2-5; V gene: TRBV5-6; clone size: many; CDR3 DNA: TGTGCCAGCAGCTGGTATCTAGCGGGAGCAGGGGAGACCCAGTACTTC; CDR3 protein: CASSWYLAGAGETQYF
D gene: TRBD1; J gene: TRBJ2-4; V gene: TRBV7-8; clone size: many; CDR3 DNA: TGTGCCAGCAGCTTAGTCCGGACAGGCGCTCAACTAGCCAAAAACATTCAGTACTTC; CDR3 protein: CASSLVRTGAQLAKNIQYF
D gene: .; J gene: TRBJ2-5; V gene: TRBV5-1; clone size: many; CDR3 DNA: TGCGCCAGCAGCCCGGAGGGGTCGAAAGAGACCCAGTACTTC; CDR3 protein: CASSPEGSKETQYF
D gene: .; J gene: TRBJ1-6; V gene: TRBV3-1; clone size: many; CDR3 DNA: TGTGCCAGCAGCCAAGTTCCCAGGGAGCTAGCTCTCGACTTT; CDR3 protein: CASSQVPRELALDF
D gene: .; J gene: TRBJ1-1; V gene: TRBV2; clone size: many; CDR3 DNA: TGTGCCAGCAGTGAGCAGGGTAGGGACACTGAAGCTTTCTTT; CDR3 protein: CASSEQGRDTEAFF
D gene: TRBD1; J gene: TRBJ2-7; V gene: TRBV20-1; clone size: .; CDR3 DNA: TGCAGTGCTAGCCCCAGGACAGGGGGCGTCGAGCAGTACTTC; CDR3 protein: CSASPRTGGVEQYF
D gene: .; J gene: TRBJ2-5; V gene: TRBV29-1; clone size: once; CDR3 DNA: TGCAGCGTTGAATTGCAGGGTAGCTATGAGACCCAGTACTTC; CDR3 protein: CSVELQGSYETQYF
D gene: .; J gene: TRBJ2-7; V gene: TRBV27; clone size: many; CDR3 DNA: TGTGCCAGCAGTTTTGCGGGTTTGGGGCAAACCTCCTACGAGCAGTACTTC; CDR3 protein: CASSFAGLGQTSYEQYF
D gene: .; J gene: TRBJ1-1; V gene: TRBV6-5; clone size: .; CDR3 DNA: TGTGCCAGCAGTTACTCTGTTTTCGGGCCGAAGGAGACTGAAGCTTTCTTT; CDR3 protein: CASSYSVFGPKETEAFF
D gene: .; J gene: TRBJ1-5; V gene: TRBV2; clone size: .; CDR3 DNA: TGTGCCAGCAGTGAATCTCCGCCCTCATCTCAGCCCCAGCTTTTT; CDR3 protein: CASSESPPSSQPQLF
D gene: .; J gene: TRBJ1-2; V gene: TRBV2; clone size: many; CDR3 DNA: TGTGCCAGCAGTGTCGATCCTAACTATGGCTACACCTTC; CDR3 protein: CASSVDPNYGYTF
D gene: TRBD1; J gene: TRBJ2-7; V gene: TRBV14; clone size: few; CDR3 DNA: TGTGCCAGCAGCCCTACTGCGGGGACAGGGGACTGGCACGAGCAGTACTTC; CDR3 protein: CASSPTAGTGDWHEQYF
D gene: TRBD1; J gene: TRBJ1-5; V gene: TRBV12-3/TRBV12-4; clone size: many; CDR3 DNA: TGTGCCAGCAGTTCAAACAGGGGGCTGGGAGAACAGCCCCAGCATTTT; CDR3 protein: CASSSNRGLGEQPQHF
D gene: .; J gene: TRBJ1-6; V gene: TRBV28; clone size: .; CDR3 DNA: TGTGCCAGCAGTTCCCCAGGGGATAAGTCACCCCTCCACTTT; CDR3 protein: CASSSPGDKSPLHF
D gene: .; J gene: TRBJ1-6; V gene: TRBV30; clone size: many; CDR3 DNA: TGTGCCTGCTTCTCGAGCGGTTCACCCCTCCACTTT; CDR3 protein: CACFSSGSPLHF
D gene: .; J gene: TRBJ2-5; V gene: TRBV29-1; clone size: many; CDR3 DNA: TGCAGCGTTGAAGCGCAGGAGACCCAGTACTTC; CDR3 protein: CSVEAQETQYF
D gene: TRBD1; J gene: TRBJ2-7; V gene: TRBV5-4; clone size: many; CDR3 DNA: TGTGCCAGCAGATCGACAGGGGAGAGCTCCTACGAGCAGTACTTC; CDR3 protein: CASRSTGESSYEQYF
D gene: TRBD2; J gene: TRBJ2-5; V gene: TRBV27; clone size: .; CDR3 DNA: TGTGCCAGCAGTCCAACCGGGACTAGTGACACCCAGTACTTC; CDR3 protein: CASSPTGTSDTQYF
D gene: .; J gene: TRBJ2-2; V gene: TRBV2; clone size: .; CDR3 DNA: TGTGCCAGCAGACCGTGGACCGGGGAGCTGTTTTTT; CDR3 protein: CASRPWTGELFF
D gene: .; J gene: TRBJ1-1; V gene: TRBV5-1; clone size: many; CDR3 DNA: TGCGCCAGCACCGGGACCCAGAACACTGAAGCTTTCTTT; CDR3 protein: CASTGTQNTEAFF
D gene: .; J gene: TRBJ2-5; V gene: TRBV6-2/TRBV6-3; clone size: .; CDR3 DNA: TGTGCCAGCAGTTACGCGGGGGCAAGCCAAGAGACCCAGTACTTC; CDR3 protein: CASSYAGASQETQYF
D gene: .; J gene: TRBJ2-2; V gene: TRBV12-3/TRBV12-4; clone size: .; CDR3 DNA: TGTGCCAGCAGTTTAATGCGGAACACCGGGGAGCTGTTTTTT; CDR3 protein: CASSLMRNTGELFF
D gene: .; J gene: TRBJ2-4; V gene: TRBV30; clone size: many; CDR3 DNA: TGTGCCTGGAATTTGAGGGGCGCCGAAAACATTCAGTACTTC; CDR3 protein: CAWNLRGAENIQYF
D gene: .; J gene: TRBJ2-5; V gene: TRBV6-2/TRBV6-3; clone size: many; CDR3 DNA: TGTGCCAGCAGTTACCCGACAGACCAAGAGACCCAGTACTTC; CDR3 protein: CASSYPTDQETQYF
D gene: TRBD1; J gene: TRBJ1-1; V gene: TRBV10-3; clone size: .; CDR3 DNA: TGTGCCATCAAACCGACAGGGGACACTGAAGCTTTCTTT; CDR3 protein: CAIKPTGDTEAFF
D gene: .; J gene: TRBJ2-5; V gene: TRBV7-8; clone size: many; CDR3 DNA: TGTGCCAGCAGCTTAACGCGTCCAGAGACCCAGTACTTC; CDR3 protein: CASSLTRPETQYF
D gene: .; J gene: TRBJ1-1; V gene: TRBV12-3/TRBV12-4; clone size: .; CDR3 DNA: TGTGCCAGCAGTGGGACCGCGGTGAACACTGAAGCTTTCTTT; CDR3 protein: CASSGTAVNTEAFF
D gene: TRBD1; J gene: TRBJ1-6; V gene: TRBV6-5; clone size: .; CDR3 DNA: TGTGCCATCGGTTACGGGGACAGGATACCAAATTCACCCCTCCACTTT; CDR3 protein: CAIGYGDRIPNSPLHF
D gene: .; J gene: TRBJ1-5; V gene: TRBV20-1; clone size: .; CDR3 DNA: TGCAGTGCTAGAGTGTCGCAGGGCAATCAGCCCCAGCATTTT; CDR3 protein: CSARVSQGNQPQHF
D gene: .; J gene: TRBJ1-5; V gene: TRBV30; clone size: .; CDR3 DNA: TGTGCCTGGAGTCCGGACCCAGCACAGCCCCAGCATTTT; CDR3 protein: CAWSPDPAQPQHF
D gene: TRBD2; J gene: TRBJ2-7; V gene: TRBV20-1; clone size: many; CDR3 DNA: TGCAGTGCTATCCCGCTAGCGGGAGATGAGCAGTACTTC; CDR3 protein: CSAIPLAGDEQYF
D gene: .; J gene: TRBJ1-2; V gene: TRBV6-1; clone size: .; CDR3 DNA: TGTGCCAGCAGGAGACTGGGATTCGGCTATGGCTACATCTTC; CDR3 protein: CASRRLGFGYGYIF
D gene: .; J gene: TRBJ2-2; V gene: TRBV5-1; clone size: many; CDR3 DNA: TGCGCCAGTCGAACCGGGACACTCCCGAACACCGGGGAGCTGTTTTTT; CDR3 protein: CASRTGTLPNTGELFF
D gene: .; J gene: TRBJ1-5; V gene: TRBV4-1; clone size: many; CDR3 DNA: TGCGCCAGCAGCCAAGATGGTTTGGGGATGAAGCCCCAGCATTTT; CDR3 protein: CASSQDGLGMKPQHF
D gene: .; J gene: TRBJ1-2; V gene: TRBV12-3/TRBV12-4; clone size: .; CDR3 DNA: TGTGCCAGCAGTTTCGCGCGTCTCTATGGCTACACCTTC; CDR3 protein: CASSFARLYGYTF
D gene: TRBD1; J gene: TRBJ2-5; V gene: TRBV30; clone size: many; CDR3 DNA: TGTGCCTGGAGTGCGGGACAGAAGGGGGAGACCCAGTACTTC; CDR3 protein: CAWSAGQKGETQYF